The entry below gives a single TCR beta chain sequence along with its context. Antigen unknown. Sequencing used immunoSEQ multiplex PCR; TCRdb keeps in-frame clones, though not all of them. The table records 75,000 to 80,000 clones, roughly 84% of them present only once. These data come from a study of OX40 agonist ivuxolimab in advanced cancers. The V end lost 6 bases, the J end lost 3 bases, and 15 bases lay between the germline ends. The CDR3 spans 15 residues. Findings and caveats of the study: Within 6 weeks, CD4+ and CD8+ blood T cells expanded clonally at 0.1 to 3.0 mg/kg.

The TCR was taken from an adult with an advanced solid tumor such as melanoma, head and neck, liver or kidney cancer. The chain uses TRBV23-1 and TRBJ2-1, with D perhaps matching TRBD1 (5 bases). TRBV23-1 belongs to the ORF category, with a function that is uncertain. The material was CD4+ or CD8+ T cells sorted from blood, obtained in a trial of the OX40 agonist ivuxolimab. CDR3 amino acids: CASSPEQGNYNEQFF. CDR3 sequence (DNA): TGCGCCAGCAGCCCGGAGCAGGGCAACTACAATGAGCAGTTCTTC.